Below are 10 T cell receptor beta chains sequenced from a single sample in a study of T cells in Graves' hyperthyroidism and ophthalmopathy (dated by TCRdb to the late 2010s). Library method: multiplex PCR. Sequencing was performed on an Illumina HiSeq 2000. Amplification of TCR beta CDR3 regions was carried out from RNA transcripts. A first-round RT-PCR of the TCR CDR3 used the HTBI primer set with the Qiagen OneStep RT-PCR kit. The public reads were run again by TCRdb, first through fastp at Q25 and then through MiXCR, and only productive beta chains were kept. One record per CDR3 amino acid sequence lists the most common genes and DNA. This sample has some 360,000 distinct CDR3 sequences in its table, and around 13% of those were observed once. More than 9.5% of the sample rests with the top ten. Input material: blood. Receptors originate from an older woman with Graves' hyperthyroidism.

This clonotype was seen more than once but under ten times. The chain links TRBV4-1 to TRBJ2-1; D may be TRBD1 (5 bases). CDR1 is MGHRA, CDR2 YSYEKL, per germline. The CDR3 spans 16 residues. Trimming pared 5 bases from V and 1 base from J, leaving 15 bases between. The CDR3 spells CASSSYPSGSYNEQFF. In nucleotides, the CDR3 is TGCGCCAGCAGCTCCTACCCGTCAGGGTCCTACAATGAGCAGTTCTTC.

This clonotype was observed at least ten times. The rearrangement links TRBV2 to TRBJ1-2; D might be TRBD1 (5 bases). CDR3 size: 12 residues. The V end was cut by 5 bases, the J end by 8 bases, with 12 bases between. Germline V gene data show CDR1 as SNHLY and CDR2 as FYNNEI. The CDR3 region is CASSLLDRGYTF. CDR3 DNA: TGTGCCAGCAGTCTACTCGACAGAGGCTACACCTTC. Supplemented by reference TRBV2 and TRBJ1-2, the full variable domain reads EPEVTQTPSHQVTQMGQEVILRCVPISNHLYFYWYRQILGQKVEFLVSFYNNEISEKSEIFDDQFSVERPDGSNFTLKIRSTKLEDSAMYFCASSLLDRGYTFGSGTRLTVV.

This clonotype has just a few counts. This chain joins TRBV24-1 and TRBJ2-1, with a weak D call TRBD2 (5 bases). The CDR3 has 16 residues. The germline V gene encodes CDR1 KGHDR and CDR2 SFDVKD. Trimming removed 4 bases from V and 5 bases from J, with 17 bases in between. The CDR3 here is CATSEGGRVTDNEQFF. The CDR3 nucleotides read TGTGCCACCAGTGAAGGCGGGCGGGTTACAGACAATGAGCAGTTCTTC.

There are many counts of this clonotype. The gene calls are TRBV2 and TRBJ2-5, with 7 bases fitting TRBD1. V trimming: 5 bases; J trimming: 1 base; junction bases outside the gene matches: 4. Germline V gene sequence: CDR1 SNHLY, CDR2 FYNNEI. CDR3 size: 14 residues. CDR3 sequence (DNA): TGTGCCAGCAGTTTGGACAGGCTCCAAGAGACCCAGTACTTC. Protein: CASSLDRLQETQYF.

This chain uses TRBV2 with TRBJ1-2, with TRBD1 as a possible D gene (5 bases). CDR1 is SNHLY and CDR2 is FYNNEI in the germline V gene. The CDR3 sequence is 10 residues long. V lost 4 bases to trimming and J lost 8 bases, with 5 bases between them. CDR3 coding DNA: TGTGCCAGCAGTGGACAGGGCTACACCTTC. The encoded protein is CASSGQGYTF.

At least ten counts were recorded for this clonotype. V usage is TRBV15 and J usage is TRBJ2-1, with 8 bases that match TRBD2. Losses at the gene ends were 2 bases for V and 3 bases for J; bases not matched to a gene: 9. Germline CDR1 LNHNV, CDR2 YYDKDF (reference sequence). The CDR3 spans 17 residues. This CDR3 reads CATSRFSEREFYNEQFF. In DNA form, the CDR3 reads TGTGCCACCAGCAGATTTTCCGAGCGGGAGTTCTACAATGAGCAGTTCTTC.

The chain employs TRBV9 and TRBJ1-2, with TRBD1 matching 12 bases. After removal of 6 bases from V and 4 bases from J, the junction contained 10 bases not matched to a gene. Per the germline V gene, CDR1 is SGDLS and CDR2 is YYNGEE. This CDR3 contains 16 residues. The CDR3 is CASTRFSGQGAYGYTF. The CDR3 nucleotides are TGTGCCAGCACCCGATTTTCGGGACAGGGGGCCTATGGCTACACCTTC.

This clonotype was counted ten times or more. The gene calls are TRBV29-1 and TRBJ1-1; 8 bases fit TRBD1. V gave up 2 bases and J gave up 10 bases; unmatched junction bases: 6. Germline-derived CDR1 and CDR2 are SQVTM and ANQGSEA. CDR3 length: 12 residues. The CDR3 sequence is CSVEQRQGRAFF. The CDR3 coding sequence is TGCAGCGTTGAACAAAGACAGGGGAGAGCTTTCTTT. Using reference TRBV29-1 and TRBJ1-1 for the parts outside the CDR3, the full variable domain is SAVISQKPSRDICQRGTSLTIQCQVDSQVTMMFWYRQQPGQSLTLIATANQGSEATYESGFVIDKFPISRPNLTFSTLTVSNMSPEDSSIYLCSVEQRQGRAFFGQGTRLTVV.

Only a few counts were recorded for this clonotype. CDR3 residues: CASSHGTGGNYGYTF. For the CDR3, the DNA is TGTGCCAGCAGCCACGGGACAGGGGGCAACTATGGCTACACCTTC. The chain combines TRBV4-2 with TRBJ1-2, with 12 bases lining up with TRBD1. V lost 3 bases and J lost 2; bases outside the gene matches: 1. The CDR3 is made up of 15 amino acids. The germline V gene encodes CDR1 LGHNA and CDR2 YNFKEQ.

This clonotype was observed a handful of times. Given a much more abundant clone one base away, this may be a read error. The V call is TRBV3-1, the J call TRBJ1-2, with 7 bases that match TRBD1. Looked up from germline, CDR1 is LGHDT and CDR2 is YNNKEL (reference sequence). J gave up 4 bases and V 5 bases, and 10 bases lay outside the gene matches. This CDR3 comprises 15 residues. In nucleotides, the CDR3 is TGTGCCAGCAGCTGGGGACAGTCGGAATCCTATGGCTACACCTTC. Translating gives CASSWGQSESYGYTF.